What follows are 26 T cell receptor beta chains derived from one specimen sequenced in a study of blood T cells in healthy people across ages. A second 7 to 11 cycle PCR used barcoded and J-beta primers. TCRdb re-called the 5' RACE reads through MiXCR, storing one row per CDR3 protein. The sample lists approximately 800,000 distinct CDR3 sequences, 25% seen once, with approximately 3.7% in the top ten. These data are also associated with another study on T cells of mothers and their children.

Sample: blood. The origin of the receptors is a boy aged 5-17 years in good health.

The chain links TRBV29-1 to TRBJ1-1, with D possibly matching TRBD1 (5 bases). This CDR3 has 14 residues. V was pared by 3 bases and J by 1 base, with 12 bases between. Germline V lookup: CDR1 SQVTM, CDR2 ANQGSEA. CDR3 bases: TGCAGCGTTGAGGCAGGGCAGGGGAACACTGAAGCTTTCTTT. It is translated as CSVEAGQGNTEAFF.

CDR3 nucleotides: TGTGCCAGCAGTGGGACTAGCAGAGCCTACGAGCAGTACTTC. Protein: CASSGTSRAYEQYF. The chain has TRBV28 and TRBJ2-7; 9 bases agree with TRBD2. Unmatched junction bases numbered 4, after V lost 5 bases and J lost 2 bases. This CDR3 region has 14 residues. Germline loops: CDR1 MDHEN, CDR2 SYDVKM.

V usage is TRBV19 and J usage is TRBJ2-3, with D possibly being TRBD1 (5 bases). The CDR3 runs 15 residues. The V gene lost 1 base and the J gene lost 4 bases, with 12 bases spanning the gap. Germline V CDR1 and CDR2: LNHDA, SQIVND (reference sequence). The CDR3 spells CASSIAQVGSDTQYF. In nucleotides, the CDR3 is TGTGCCAGTAGTATAGCACAGGTAGGCTCAGATACGCAGTATTTT.

This clonotype was picked up a small number of times. The V gene is TRBV6-1, the J gene TRBJ2-4, with TRBD2 matching 11 bases. Germline V gene data show CDR1 as MNHNS and CDR2 as SASEGT. This CDR3 contains 17 residues. Trimming cost V 11 bases and J 0 bases; bases outside gene matches: 12. The DNA of the CDR3 is TGTGCCGGCACTCTAGCGGGGGGAGCCCAAGCCAAAAACATTCAGTACTTC. Residues: CAGTLAGGAQAKNIQYF.

This clonotype was detected a few times. The chain carries TRBV20-1 and TRBJ2-2; 9 bases agree with TRBD1. The CDR3 is 15 amino acids. The germline CDR1 and CDR2 sequences are DFQATT and SNEGSKA (reference sequence). After removal of 1 base from V and 6 bases from J, the junction contained 6 bases not matched to a gene. The CDR3 DNA reads as TGCAGTGCTAGAGTGGACAGGGGCTACGCCGGGGAGCTGTTTTTT. Protein sequence: CSARVDRGYAGELFF.

Only a few counts were recorded for this clonotype. The rearrangement joins TRBV5-4 to TRBJ2-3; 7 bases map to TRBD2. CDR3 length equals 18 residues. With 4 bases clipped from V and 6 bases from J, the junction kept 20 bases outside the gene matches. Germline assignment: CDR1 SGHNT and CDR2 YYREEE (reference sequence). CDR3 protein: CASSGTASGESRLDTQYF. The CDR3, as DNA: TGTGCCAGCAGCGGAACCGCTAGCGGCGAATCAAGGTTGGATACGCAGTATTTT. The variable domain in full, completed from reference TRBV5-4 and TRBJ2-3, reads ETGVTQSPTHLIKTRGQQVTLRCSSQSGHNTVSWYQQALGQGPQFIFQYYREEENGRGNFPPRFSGLQFPNYSSELNVNALELDDSALYLCASSGTASGESRLDTQYFGPGTRLTVL.

Note on this clonotype: Relative to the germline gene, one junction end is altered; a read error may explain this. V is TRBV29-1 and J is TRBJ1-2; no reliable D call. Germline V gene data show CDR1 as SQVTM and CDR2 as ANQGSEA. This CDR3 spans 14 amino acids. The CDR3 bases are TGCAGCGTTCAACCGGGTCCTCCAAACTATGACTACACCTTC. Its protein is CSVQPGPPNYDYTF. The full variable domain, rest sourced from reference TRBV29-1 and TRBJ1-2, is SAVISQKPSRDICQRGTSLTIQCQVDSQVTMMFWYRQQPGQSLTLIATANQGSEATYESGFVIDKFPISRPNLTFSTLTVSNMSPEDSSIYLCSVQPGPPNYDYTFGSGTRLTVV.

V usage is TRBV4-3 and J usage is TRBJ1-2; 9 bases map to TRBD1. This CDR3 contains 15 residues. The ends lost 0 bases at V and 6 bases at J; junction bases unmatched: 5. Germline V gene sequence: CDR1 LGHNA, CDR2 YSLEER. The CDR3 sequence is CASSQDGTGKNGYTF. The CDR3 nucleotides read TGCGCCAGCAGCCAAGACGGGACAGGGAAGAATGGCTACACCTTC.

This clonotype was seen a handful of times. V usage is TRBV6-5 and J usage is TRBJ2-4; 9 positions agree with TRBD1. The V and J ends lost 6 bases and 8 bases, in that order; junction bases with no gene match: 8. CDR3 length equals 14 residues. The germline CDR1 and CDR2 sequences are MNHEY and SVGAGI. As DNA, the CDR3 is TGTGCCAGCAGGACGGGACAGGGAAGGCACATTCAGTACTTC. Translation gives CASRTGQGRHIQYF.

The chain joins TRBV6-2 or TRBV6-3 to TRBJ2-7; D gene ambiguous. Germline V gives CDR1 MNHEY, CDR2 SVGEGT. The CDR3 has 15 amino acids. V lost 7 bases and J 2 bases, leaving 18 bases between the germline ends. The CDR3 DNA reads as TGTGCCAGCACCGAATCACGCGGCTACGCCTACGAGCAGTACTTC. This translates into CASTESRGYAYEQYF.

In this sample, this clonotype turned up a few times. The CDR3 reads CASSFAGTGSGAQYF. The CDR3 DNA follows: TGTGCCAGCAGCTTCGCCGGGACAGGGTCCGGGGCCCAGTACTTC. The chain carries TRBV7-2 and TRBJ2-5; 9 bases match TRBD1. The CDR3 runs 15 residues. With V trimmed by 3 bases and J by 9 bases, 11 bases remained unmatched. CDR1 is SGHTA, CDR2 FQGNSA, per germline.

The CDR3 here is CSASSSNSYEQYF. The DNA of the CDR3 is TGCAGTGCTAGTTCCAGTAACTCCTACGAGCAGTACTTC. The chain joins TRBV20-1 to TRBJ2-5; D is unresolved. The DNA matches TRBJ2-7 better at its end, which makes the J call doubtful. CDR1 is DFQATT and CDR2 is SNEGSKA in the germline V gene (reference sequence). CDR3 size: 13 residues.

This clonotype occurred a few times. This chain joins TRBV27 and TRBJ2-6; the D is unclear. The CDR3 runs to 14 residues. Per the germline V gene, CDR1 is MNHEY and CDR2 is SMNVEV (reference sequence). Trimming stripped 10 bases from V and 0 bases from J, with 10 bases between. CDR3 in DNA: TGTGCCAACATGGGGATCTCTGGGGCCAACGTCCTGACTTTC. Its translation: CANMGISGANVLTF.

This clonotype was seen a handful of times. This rearrangement joins TRBV7-2 to TRBJ2-1, with a tentative D call TRBD2 (6 bases). CDR3 length: 16 amino acids. CDR1 is SGHTA, CDR2 FQGNSA, per germline. V lost 1 base, J lost 5 bases, and 15 bases lay in between. DNA for the CDR3: TGTGCCAGCAGCTTAGATGATAGCGGCCTCAACAATGAGCAGTTCTTC. It codes for CASSLDDSGLNNEQFF.

The rearrangement uses TRBV9 and TRBJ1-4; D ambiguous. V was clipped by 3 bases and J by 8 bases, with 5 bases between them. There are 11 residues in the CDR3. The germline CDR1 and CDR2 sequences are SGDLS and YYNGEE. In DNA form, the CDR3 reads TGTGCCAGCAGCGGTGCCGAAAAACTGTTTTTT. This codes for CASSGAEKLFF. Together with reference TRBV9 and TRBJ1-4, the CDR3 gives the full variable domain: DSGVTQTPKHLITATGQRVTLRCSPRSGDLSVYWYQQSLDQGLQFLIQYYNGEERAKGNILERFSAQQFPDLHSELNLSSLELGDSALYFCASSGAEKLFFGSGTQLSVL.

The rearrangement links TRBV5-1 to TRBJ1-3, with D unresolved. This CDR3 has 15 amino acids. Germline loops: CDR1 SGHRS, CDR2 YFSETQ. Trimming removed 0 bases at V and 0 bases at J, with 7 bases between. Here the CDR3 DNA reads TGCGCCAGCAGCTTGGGTGGGGTCTCTGGAAACACCATATATTTT. It codes for CASSLGGVSGNTIYF.

The chain uses TRBV4-3 and TRBJ2-5; no reliable D call. This CDR3 region has 14 residues. V lost 0 bases and J lost 5, with 10 bases in between. Germline V lookup: CDR1 LGHNA, CDR2 YSLEER. CDR3 sequence: CASSQEPNTETQYF. The CDR3 DNA reads TGCGCCAGCAGCCAAGAGCCTAACACTGAGACCCAGTACTTC.

The table lists this clonotype with a few counts. The gene calls are TRBV4-2 and TRBJ2-1; TRBD2 aligns across 7 bases. Unmatched junction bases numbered 7, after V lost 1 base and J lost 4 bases. The CDR3 runs to 16 residues. Germline CDR1 reads LGHNA; CDR2 reads YNFKEQ. This chain's CDR3 is CASSQVLGGSYNEQFF. The CDR3 region has the DNA TGTGCCAGCAGCCAAGTATTGGGCGGGAGTTACAATGAGCAGTTCTTC.

This clonotype has a handful of counts. The chain combines TRBV4-2 with TRBJ1-2; D not certain. Germline loops: CDR1 LGHNA, CDR2 YNFKEQ. Trimming pared 3 bases from V and 4 bases from J, leaving 9 bases between. The CDR3 loop spans 13 amino acids. The CDR3 coding sequence is TGTGCCAGCAGCCAGTCCAACATCTATGGCTACACCTTC. Amino acid sequence: CASSQSNIYGYTF.

The chain links TRBV7-8 to TRBJ2-5; D remains ambiguous. CDR1 SGHVS and CDR2 FQNEAQ come from the germline V gene. CDR3 size: 14 residues. V dropped 1 base and J dropped 4 bases, with 10 bases sitting between them. CDR3 DNA sequence: TGTGCCAGCAGCTTAGACGTCACTCTAGAGACCCAGTACTTC. It translates to CASSLDVTLETQYF.

The chain links TRBV7-2 to TRBJ2-5; D might be TRBD2 (6 bases). The length of the CDR3 is 15 residues. V lost 2 bases and J lost 5, with 15 bases in between. The germline V gene encodes CDR1 SGHTA and CDR2 FQGNSA. This CDR3 is CASSLRGGWRETQYF. CDR3 nucleotides: TGTGCCAGCAGCTTAAGAGGAGGGTGGAGGGAGACCCAGTACTTC. Full variable domain (rest looked up from reference TRBV7-2 and TRBJ2-5): GAGVSQSPSNKVTEKGKDVELRCDPISGHTALYWYRQSLGQGLEFLIYFQGNSAPDKSGLPSDRFSAERTGGSVSTLTIQRTQQEDSAVYLCASSLRGGWRETQYFGPGTRLLVL.

The rearrangement links TRBV6-5 to TRBJ2-3; 9 nucleotides align to TRBD2. This CDR3 has 17 residues. The germline V gene has CDR1 MNHEY and CDR2 SVGAGI. V was clipped by 2 bases and J by 1 base; unmatched bases: 7. The chain's CDR3 is CASSYNSGSDRTDTQYF. Written as DNA, the CDR3 is TGTGCCAGCAGTTACAATAGCGGGAGCGATCGCACAGATACGCAGTATTTT.

This clonotype was seen more than once but under ten times. The chain recombines TRBV13 with TRBJ2-7; D uncertain. CDR1 is PRHDT and CDR2 is FYEKMQ in the germline V gene (reference sequence). CDR3 length: 13 residues. The germline V and J ends were trimmed by 4 bases and 3 bases, with 10 bases remaining between them. CDR3 loop: CASSSRRLYEQYF. In DNA form, the CDR3 reads TGTGCCAGCAGCTCCCGGCGCCTCTACGAGCAGTACTTC.

This clonotype was detected only a few times. The rearrangement links TRBV28 to TRBJ2-7, with D uncertain. The length of the CDR3 is 13 residues. CDR1 MDHEN and CDR2 SYDVKM come from the germline V gene. V was trimmed by 9 bases and J by 4 bases, leaving 16 bases between them. The CDR3 sequence is CASHEAKKYEQYF. The DNA of the CDR3 is TGTGCCAGTCACGAAGCAAAGAAGTACGAGCAGTACTTC.

This chain connects TRBV7-8 to TRBJ2-3; 10 bases are shared with TRBD2. The length of the CDR3 is 19 residues. Germline values: CDR1 SGHVS, CDR2 FQNEAQ. V dropped 5 bases and J dropped 0; count of bases not matched to a gene: 14. The CDR3: CASSASPGLAFSSTDTQYF. In DNA, the CDR3 is TGTGCCAGCAGCGCTTCACCGGGACTAGCGTTTTCTAGCACAGATACGCAGTATTTT.

V gene TRBV7-9 combines with J gene TRBJ2-7; 9 nucleotides match TRBD1. The V and J ends lost 5 bases and 6 bases, in that order; junction bases with no gene match: 20. The CDR3 is 18 amino acids. The germline CDR1 and CDR2 sequences are SEHNR and FQNEAQ (reference sequence). The CDR3 loop is CASSPRPTGGAFNGEQYF. CDR3 DNA sequence: TGTGCCAGCAGCCCGCGACCAACAGGGGGCGCGTTTAATGGCGAGCAGTACTTC.